The 16 T cell receptor beta chains given below trace back to one sample, sequenced in a study of T-cell reconstitution after alpha-beta-depleted transplantation in children. Unique molecular identifiers were built into the TCRbeta library. TCRdb used MiXCR to reprocess the PCR reads, holding one entry per CDR3 protein. The table lists approximately 500,000 distinct CDR3 sequences, about a quarter of them singletons. Here the sequenced sample was PBMCs, taken before TCRalphabeta/CD19-depleted stem cell transplant. The source of these receptors is a boy in the first two years of life with Wiskott-Aldrich syndrome, due to receive a stem cell transplant.

The chain joins TRBV20-1 to TRBJ2-7; TRBD1 or TRBD2 may be the D gene (6 bases each). V shed 3 bases and J shed 5 bases, with 14 bases lying between them. The CDR3 length is 13 residues. Looked up from germline, CDR1 is DFQATT and CDR2 is SNEGSKA (reference sequence). The CDR3 DNA reads TGCAGTGCTAGGTGGGGGGCGCTGGACGAGCAGTACTTC. Its protein product is CSARWGALDEQYF.

This clonotype appeared a few times. The chain combines TRBV20-1 with TRBJ2-5; 9 nucleotides match TRBD1. The CDR3 runs to 16 residues. From germline, CDR1 is DFQATT and CDR2 SNEGSKA (reference sequence). V lost 1 base and J lost 4; bases outside the gene matches: 10. CDR3 loop: CSARGQTGGTLETQYF. Here the CDR3 DNA reads TGCAGTGCTAGAGGCCAGACAGGGGGTACCCTAGAGACCCAGTACTTC.

This clonotype was detected a few times. The J gene is TRBJ2-7, the V gene TRBV6-2 or TRBV6-3; 11 nucleotides line up with TRBD2. CDR1 and CDR2 (germline): MNHEY, SVGEGT. This CDR3 has 15 amino acids. Trimming at V came to 4 bases and at J to 4 bases, leaving 6 bases not matched to a gene. The CDR3 region is CASSSAGLADYEQYF. The CDR3 DNA reads TGTGCCAGCAGTTCAGCGGGACTAGCGGATTACGAGCAGTACTTC.

This clonotype came up a few times. The chain couples TRBV28 to TRBJ1-1, with 8 nucleotides matching TRBD1. Germline assignment: CDR1 MDHEN and CDR2 SYDVKM. The CDR3 spans 18 residues. With 2 bases clipped from V and 1 base from J, the junction kept 12 bases outside the gene matches. The CDR3 sequence is CASSLSGPGTGQNTEAFF. DNA of the CDR3: TGTGCCAGCAGTTTAAGCGGTCCCGGGACAGGACAGAACACTGAAGCTTTCTTT.

The chain employs TRBV20-1 and TRBJ2-7, with a possible D match to TRBD2 (5 bases). Trimming left V 5 bases short and J 7 bases short, with 12 bases between. The CDR3 is 11 residues long. Germline values: CDR1 DFQATT, CDR2 SNEGSKA (reference sequence). The CDR3 bases are TGCAGTGCTCCTCTAGCTCTGGAGCAGTACTTC. It translates to CSAPLALEQYF.

The V and J genes are TRBV11-2 and TRBJ2-5; a weak D match, TRBD2 (6 bases). V was trimmed by 5 bases and J by 4 bases, leaving 17 bases between them. Germline values: CDR1 SGHAT, CDR2 FQNNGV. This CDR3 has 15 residues. Written as DNA, the CDR3 is TGTGCCAGCAGCCCCCGTATTGCGGGGTCAGAGACCCAGTACTTC. Its protein product is CASSPRIAGSETQYF.

V and J are TRBV6-1 and TRBJ1-6; no clear D gene. V lost 3 bases and J 10 bases, leaving 13 bases between the germline ends. The germline CDR1 and CDR2 sequences are MNHNS and SASEGT. The CDR3 spans 14 residues. The CDR3 region has the DNA TGTGCCAGCAGTGAGGGTAGGGCCCCCTCACCCCTCCACTTT. Translating it yields CASSEGRAPSPLHF.

The chain recombines TRBV27 with TRBJ2-3; D unresolved. Trimming shortened V by 0 bases and J by 0 bases, and 4 bases separated the two germline ends. Germline assignment: CDR1 MNHEY and CDR2 SMNVEV (reference sequence). The CDR3 sequence is 14 residues long. CDR3 loop: CASSLSLSTDTQYF. The DNA of the CDR3 is TGTGCCAGCAGTTTATCCCTGAGCACAGATACGCAGTATTTT.

The chain links TRBV4-2 to TRBJ2-3; no firm D call. CDR1 and CDR2 from the germline V gene are LGHNA and YNFKEQ. The CDR3 has 13 residues. Between the trimmed V and J ends, which lost 0 bases and 4 bases, there was a span of 5 bases. This chain's CDR3 is CASSQDAPDTQYF. The CDR3, as DNA: TGTGCCAGCAGCCAAGATGCTCCAGATACGCAGTATTTT.

This clonotype was recorded a few times. The chain recombines TRBV6-1 with TRBJ2-1; D ambiguous. The CDR3 totals 13 residues. Germline V gene sequence: CDR1 MNHNS, CDR2 SASEGT. The germline V and J ends were trimmed by 0 bases and 9 bases, with 9 bases remaining between them. DNA for the CDR3: TGTGCCAGCAGTGAAGCAGGCTTTGGTGAGCAGTTCTTC. This codes for CASSEAGFGEQFF.

This clonotype was seen a few times. V usage is TRBV20-1 and J usage is TRBJ1-5, with unresolved D. V lost 0 bases and J 1 base, leaving 7 bases between the germline ends. CDR3 length: 14 residues. Germline V gives CDR1 DFQATT, CDR2 SNEGSKA (reference sequence). CDR3 in DNA: TGCAGTGCTAGAGAGGGAGGCAGCAATCAGCCCCAGCATTTT. Encoded protein: CSAREGGSNQPQHF.

V and J are TRBV6-5 and TRBJ2-1; 8 bases fit TRBD2. V shed 1 base, J shed 6 bases, and the junction held 5 bases outside the gene matches. Germline lookup yields CDR1 MNHEY and CDR2 SVGAGI. CDR3 length equals 15 residues. The CDR3 reads CASSYLAGRANEQFF. The DNA for the CDR3 is TGTGCCAGCAGTTACTTAGCGGGAAGGGCCAATGAGCAGTTCTTC.

This clonotype occurred a few times. The chain employs TRBV4-2 and TRBJ1-1; possibly TRBD1 for D (5 bases). Trimming shortened V by 3 bases and J by 5 bases, and 16 bases separated the two germline ends. The CDR3 extends over 15 amino acids. In germline, CDR1 is LGHNA, CDR2 YNFKEQ. CDR3 in amino acids: CASSQRLGVGTEAFF. The CDR3 DNA reads as TGTGCCAGCAGCCAGAGGCTGGGGGTAGGGACTGAAGCTTTCTTT.

A few counts support this clonotype. This CDR3 reads CATSEGDFTDTQYF. In DNA, the CDR3 is TGTGCCACCAGTGAAGGGGACTTCACAGATACGCAGTATTTT. This chain links TRBV24-1 with TRBJ2-3; the D gene is possibly TRBD2 (6 bases). CDR1 is KGHDR and CDR2 is SFDVKD in the germline V gene. This CDR3 region has 14 residues. Trimming left V 4 bases short and J 2 bases short, with 9 bases between.

The chain joins TRBV12-3 or TRBV12-4 to TRBJ2-5; 11 bases line up with TRBD1. V lost 6 bases to trimming and J lost 4 bases; unmatched junction nucleotides: 4. The CDR3 totals 14 residues. CDR3 nucleotide sequence: TGTGCCAGCAGGGGGGACAGGGGGGGAGAGACCCAGTACTTC. It encodes CASRGDRGGETQYF.

This clonotype was found a few times. The chain employs TRBV7-6 and TRBJ2-7; D is unclear. Trimming shortened V by 1 base and J by 2 bases, and 6 bases separated the two germline ends. Germline CDR1 and CDR2: SGHVS and FNYEAQ. This CDR3 comprises 13 residues. CDR3 residues: CASSLEIPYEQYF. As DNA, the CDR3 is TGTGCCAGCAGCTTAGAGATCCCCTACGAGCAGTACTTC.